This TCR beta chain was identified during a study of blood T cell repertoires in COVID-19. Study in general: The study drew acute and convalescent COVID-19 samples from the United States, Italy and Spain.

V dropped 6 bases and J dropped 4; count of bases not matched to a gene: 13. The germline CDR1 and CDR2 sequences are KGHSH and LQKENI. The length of the CDR3 is 17 residues. Generated by immunoSEQ multiplex PCR, the TCRdb table keeps only in-frame clones and is missing some. This table holds 200,000 to 250,000 clones, around 92% found once. The sequenced sample consisted of peripheral blood. This sequence was found in a man aged 25-40 years with acute or convalescent COVID-19. This chain links TRBV18 with TRBJ2-3; TRBD2 matches at 10 bases. The CDR3 nucleotides are TGTGCCAGCTCCCCGGTAAACGGTCTAGCGGGGGCAGATACGCAGTATTTT. This gives the protein CASSPVNGLAGADTQYF. The full variable domain, with the rest looked up from reference TRBV18 and TRBJ2-3, is NAGVMQNPRHLVRRRGQEARLRCSPMKGHSHVYWYRQLPEEGLKFMVYLQKENIIDESGMPKERFSAEFPKEGPSILRIQQVVRGDSAAYFCASSPVNGLAGADTQYFGPGTRLTVL.